The TCR beta chain under discussion was sequenced for a study of blood T cell repertoires in COVID-19. Whole-study context: Researchers got acute and convalescent COVID-19 samples from the United States, Italy and Spain. PBMCs, B-cell-depleted T cells, or T cells were the source of the cDNA or gDNA that made up the material.

Source study methods: Amplification with reference gene primers provided the estimates of nucleated cell counts. Produced via immunoSEQ multiplex PCR; TCRdb's table is partial and in-frame only. V, J and clone size were drawn from that table, and D and trimming were deduced from the DNA. The sample lists about 25,000 clones, roughly 89% occurring once. V lost 2 bases, J lost 7 bases, and 4 bases stayed unmatched. The CDR3 extends over 13 amino acids. CDR1 is SQVTM, CDR2 ANQGSEA, per germline. The TCR originated in a man in his 70s with active COVID-19. Sequencing was carried out using peripheral blood. The chain couples TRBV29-1 to TRBJ2-3, with 9 bases aligning to TRBD2. The CDR3 loop reads CSVESLAGNTQYF. DNA for the CDR3: TGCAGCGTTGAATCGCTAGCGGGGAATACGCAGTATTTT.